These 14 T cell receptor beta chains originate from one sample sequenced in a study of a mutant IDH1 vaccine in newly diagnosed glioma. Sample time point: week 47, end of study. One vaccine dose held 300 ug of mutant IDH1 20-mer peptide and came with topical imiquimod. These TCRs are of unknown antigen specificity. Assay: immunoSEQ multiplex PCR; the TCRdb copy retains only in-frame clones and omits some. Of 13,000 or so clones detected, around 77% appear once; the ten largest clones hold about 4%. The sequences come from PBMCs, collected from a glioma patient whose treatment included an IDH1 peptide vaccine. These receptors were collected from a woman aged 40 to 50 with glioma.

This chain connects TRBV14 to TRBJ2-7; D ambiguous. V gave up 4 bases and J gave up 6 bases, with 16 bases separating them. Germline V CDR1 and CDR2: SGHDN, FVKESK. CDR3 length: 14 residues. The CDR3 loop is CASSPFQAGVEQYF. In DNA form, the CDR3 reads TGTGCCAGCAGCCCCTTCCAGGCTGGGGTCGAGCAGTACTTC. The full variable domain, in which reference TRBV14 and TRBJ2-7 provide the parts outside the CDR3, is EAGVTQFPSHSVIEKGQTVTLRCDPISGHDNLYWYRRVMGKEIKFLLHFVKESKQDESGMPNNRFLAERTGGTYSTLKVQPAELEDSGVYFCASSPFQAGVEQYFGPGTRLTVT.

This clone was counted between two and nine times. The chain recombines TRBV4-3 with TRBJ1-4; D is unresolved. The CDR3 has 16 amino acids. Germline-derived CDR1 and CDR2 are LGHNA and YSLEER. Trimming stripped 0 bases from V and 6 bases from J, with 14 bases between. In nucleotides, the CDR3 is TGCGCCAGCAGCCAAGATCCCACCGGAGGTGATGAAAAACTGTTTTTT. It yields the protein CASSQDPTGGDEKLFF.

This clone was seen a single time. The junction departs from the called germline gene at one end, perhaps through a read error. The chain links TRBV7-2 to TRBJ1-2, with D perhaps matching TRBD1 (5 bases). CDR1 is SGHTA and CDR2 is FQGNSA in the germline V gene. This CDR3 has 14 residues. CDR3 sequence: CASSLGGANYGYIF. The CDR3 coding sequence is TGTGCCAGCAGCTTAGGCGGGGCCAACTATGGCTACATCTTC. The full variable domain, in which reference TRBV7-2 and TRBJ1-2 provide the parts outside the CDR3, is GAGVSQSPSNKVTEKGKDVELRCDPISGHTALYWYRQSLGQGLEFLIYFQGNSAPDKSGLPSDRFSAERTGGSVSTLTIQRTQQEDSAVYLCASSLGGANYGYIFGSGTRLTVV.

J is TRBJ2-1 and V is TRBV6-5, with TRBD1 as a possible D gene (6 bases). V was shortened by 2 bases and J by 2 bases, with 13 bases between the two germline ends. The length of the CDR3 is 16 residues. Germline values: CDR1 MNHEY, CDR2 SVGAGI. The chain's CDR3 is CASSYTPGEPYNEQFF. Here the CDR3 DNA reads TGTGCCAGCAGTTACACTCCAGGGGAACCCTACAATGAGCAGTTCTTC.

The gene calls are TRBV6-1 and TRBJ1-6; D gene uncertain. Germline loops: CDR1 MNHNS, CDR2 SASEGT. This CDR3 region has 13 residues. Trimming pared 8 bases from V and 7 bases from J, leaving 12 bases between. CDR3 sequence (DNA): TGTGCCAGCGGGGAGGAGAGGAATTCACCCCTCCACTTT. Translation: CASGEERNSPLHF.

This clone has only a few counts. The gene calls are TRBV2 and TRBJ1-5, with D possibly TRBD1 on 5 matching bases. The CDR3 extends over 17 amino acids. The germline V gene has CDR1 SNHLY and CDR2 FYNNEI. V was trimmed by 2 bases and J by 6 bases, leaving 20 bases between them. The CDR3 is CASSEILVEDGGQPQHF. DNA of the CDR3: TGTGCCAGCAGTGAAATTTTGGTGGAAGACGGGGGTCAGCCCCAGCATTTT.

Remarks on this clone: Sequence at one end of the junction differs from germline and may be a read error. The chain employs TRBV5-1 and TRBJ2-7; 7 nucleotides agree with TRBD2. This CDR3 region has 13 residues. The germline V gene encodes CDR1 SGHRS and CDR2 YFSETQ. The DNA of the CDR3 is TGCGCCAGCACGGGGGGACCGAACTACAAGCAGTACTTC. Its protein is CASTGGPNYKQYF.

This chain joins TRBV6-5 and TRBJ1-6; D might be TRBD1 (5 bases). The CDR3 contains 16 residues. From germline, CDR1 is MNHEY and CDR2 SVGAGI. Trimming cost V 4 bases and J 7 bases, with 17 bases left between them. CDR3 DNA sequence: TGTGCCAGCAGTTCCCGGGGCCCTTCCCTGAATTCACCCCTCCACTTT. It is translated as CASSSRGPSLNSPLHF.

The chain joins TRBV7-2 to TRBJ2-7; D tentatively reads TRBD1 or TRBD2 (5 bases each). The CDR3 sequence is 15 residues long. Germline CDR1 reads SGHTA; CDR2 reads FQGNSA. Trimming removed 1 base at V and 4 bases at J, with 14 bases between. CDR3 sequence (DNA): TGTGCCAGCAGCTTAGGGAGGACAACGAGTTACGAGCAGTACTTC. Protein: CASSLGRTTSYEQYF.

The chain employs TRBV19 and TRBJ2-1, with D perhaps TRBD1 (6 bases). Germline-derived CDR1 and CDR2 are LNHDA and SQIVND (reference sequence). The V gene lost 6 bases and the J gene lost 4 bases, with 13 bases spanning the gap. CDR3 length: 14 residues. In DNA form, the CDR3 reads TGTGCCAGTAGGCCGGGACATTTTTACAATGAGCAGTTCTTC. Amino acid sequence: CASRPGHFYNEQFF.

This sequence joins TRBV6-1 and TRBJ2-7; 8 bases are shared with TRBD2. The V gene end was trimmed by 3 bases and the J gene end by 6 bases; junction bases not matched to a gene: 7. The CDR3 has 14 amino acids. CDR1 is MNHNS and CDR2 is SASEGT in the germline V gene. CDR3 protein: CASSEWREVSEQYF. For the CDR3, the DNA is TGTGCCAGCAGTGAGTGGCGGGAGGTCTCCGAGCAGTACTTC.

The CDR3 DNA sequence: TGTGCCAGCAGTTTATTTGTCTTCGGGGGGCGGAATGAGCAGTTCTTC. This sequence encodes CASSLFVFGGRNEQFF. This rearrangement joins TRBV28 to TRBJ2-1; tentatively, D is TRBD2 (7 bases). The germline V gene encodes CDR1 MDHEN and CDR2 SYDVKM. V dropped 1 base and J dropped 7 bases, with 17 bases sitting between them. The CDR3 runs 16 residues.

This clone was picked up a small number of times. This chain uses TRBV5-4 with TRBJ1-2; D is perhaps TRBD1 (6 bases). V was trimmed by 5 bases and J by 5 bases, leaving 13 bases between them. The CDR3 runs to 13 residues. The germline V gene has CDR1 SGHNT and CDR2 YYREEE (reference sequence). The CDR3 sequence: CASRPGGRYGYTF. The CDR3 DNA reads TGTGCCAGCAGGCCGGGGGGGCGGTATGGCTACACCTTC.

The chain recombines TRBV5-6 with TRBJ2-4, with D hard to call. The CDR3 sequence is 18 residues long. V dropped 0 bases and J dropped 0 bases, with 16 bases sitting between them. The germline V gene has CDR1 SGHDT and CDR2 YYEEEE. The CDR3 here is CASSLAAVTYLAKNIQYF. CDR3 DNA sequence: TGTGCCAGCAGCTTGGCCGCGGTAACTTACCTAGCCAAAAACATTCAGTACTTC.